The rows below give T cell receptor beta chains drawn from one sample of a study of blood T cell repertoires in COVID-19. The method was immunoSEQ multiplex PCR; TCRdb's version includes in-frame clones alone and lacks a portion of them. The table lists 250,000 to 300,000 clones, about 86% of them singletons. Sequenced sample: peripheral blood. Every receptor here comes from a woman aged 25 to 45 with COVID-19, enrolled during active disease. The CDR3 runs from the conserved cysteine through the conserved F or W. D genes are given only for firm matches. Size is stated for part of the rows, as once, few or many counts, or as a class when the clone is expanded.

abundance	j_gene	d_gene	v_gene	CDR3aa	CDR3nt
-	TRBJ1-2	TRBD1	TRBV4-2	CASSHNIGTGGGYGYTF	TGTGCCAGCAGCCACAACATCGGGACAGGGGGCGGGTATGGCTACACCTTC
-	TRBJ2-5	-	TRBV5-1	CASSYTGHMEETQYF	TGCGCCAGCAGCTATACGGGACACATGGAAGAGACCCAGTACTTC
once	TRBJ1-1	-	TRBV29-1	CSVVTGNTEAFF	TGCAGCGTTGTGACAGGGAACACTGAAGCTTTCTTT
-	TRBJ2-5	TRBD2	TRBV5-1	CASSSPGGGRKTQYF	TGCGCCAGCAGCTCCCCCGGGGGAGGGCGGAAGACCCAGTACTTC
-	TRBJ2-3	-	TRBV6-5	CASSLRSRPDTQYF	TGTGCCAGCAGTTTACGCTCGCGGCCAGATACGCAGTATTTT
-	TRBJ2-7	TRBD1	TRBV18	CASSPDRYEQYF	TGTGCCAGCTCTCCGGACAGGTACGAGCAGTACTTC
-	TRBJ1-1	-	TRBV7-2	CASSLRVRSQISAEAFF	TGTGCCAGCAGCTTACGGGTCCGGTCCCAGATATCAGCTGAAGCTTTCTTT
-	TRBJ1-5	-	TRBV19	CASSAGRAGNQPQHF	TGTGCCAGTAGTGCAGGGAGGGCGGGCAATCAGCCCCAGCATTTT
-	TRBJ2-1	TRBD2	TRBV27	CASSHLGGGTPYNEQFF	TGTGCCAGCAGTCACCTTGGGGGGGGGACCCCCTACAATGAGCAGTTCTTC
medium-sized	TRBJ1-3	TRBD1	TRBV7-9	CASSWQGAAGNTIYF	TGTGCCAGCAGCTGGCAGGGGGCAGCTGGAAACACCATATATTTT
-	TRBJ2-1	TRBD2	TRBV6-5	CASSPSGGYYNEQFF	TGTGCCAGCAGTCCTAGCGGGGGATACTACAATGAGCAGTTCTTC
-	TRBJ1-2	TRBD1	TRBV2	CASSYPEGGTPYTF	TGTGCCAGCAGTTACCCGGAAGGGGGCACTCCCTACACCTTC
once	TRBJ1-3	TRBD1	TRBV4-1	CASSQAPQGTGNTIYF	TGCGCCAGCAGCCAAGCCCCACAGGGGACGGGAAACACCATATATTTT
few	TRBJ2-7	TRBD1	TRBV3-1/TRBV3-2	CASSQVGTANYEQYF	TGTGCCAGCAGCCAAGTTGGGACAGCGAACTACGAGCAGTACTTC
-	TRBJ1-2	TRBD1	TRBV29-1	CSVEGQGVNYGYTF	TGCAGCGTTGAAGGACAGGGAGTCAACTATGGCTACACCTTC
-	TRBJ2-7	TRBD1	TRBV5-3	CARSLDSESTDRVHEQYF	TGTGCCAGAAGCTTGGATTCGGAATCAACGGACAGGGTCCACGAGCAGTACTTC
-	TRBJ2-5	-	TRBV12-5	CASGLAPLEGKETQYF	TGTGCTAGTGGTTTGGCACCCCTAGAGGGAAAAGAGACCCAGTACTTC
few	TRBJ1-2	-	TRBV7-8	CASSRTLGGSDGYTF	TGTGCCAGCAGCCGTACTCTAGGGGGATCGGATGGCTACACCTTC
-	TRBJ2-1	-	TRBV19	CASSIGLLLSRNEQFF	TGTGCCAGTAGTATTGGACTGCTCCTCTCAAGGAATGAGCAGTTCTTC
few	TRBJ1-1	TRBD1	TRBV2	CASSGRTGMNTEAFF	TGTGCCAGCAGTGGACGGACAGGAATGAACACTGAAGCTTTCTTT
-	TRBJ2-1	TRBD1	TRBV5-6	CASSLGQGDEQFF	TGTGCCAGCAGCTTGGGCCAGGGGGATGAGCAGTTCTTC
-	TRBJ2-5	-	TRBV7-2	CASSMVLSGETQYF	TGTGCCAGCAGCATGGTCCTCTCGGGGGAGACCCAGTACTTC
-	TRBJ2-2	TRBD1	TRBV6-5	CASRMTGYTGELFF	TGTGCCAGCAGAATGACAGGGTACACCGGGGAGCTGTTTTTT
-	TRBJ1-5	-	TRBV25-1	CASSENRDGQPQHF	TGTGCCAGCAGTGAAAACAGGGACGGTCAGCCCCAGCATTTT
-	TRBJ1-6	TRBD1	TRBV30	CAWSDRGRSPLHF	TGTGCCTGGAGCGACAGGGGCCGTTCACCCCTCCACTTT
-	TRBJ2-3	-	TRBV12-3/TRBV12-4	CASNRGGDTQYF	TGTGCCAGCAACAGGGGAGGAGATACGCAGTATTTT
-	TRBJ1-1	-	TRBV13	CASSPGTSNTEAFF	TGTGCCAGCAGCCCCGGGACATCGAACACTGAAGCTTTCTTT
-	TRBJ2-6	-	TRBV19	CASSIGGSGANVLTF	TGTGCCAGTAGTATAGGAGGAAGTGGGGCCAACGTCCTGACTTTC
few	TRBJ1-4	TRBD1	TRBV3-1/TRBV3-2	CASSQEGTAKEKLFF	TGTGCCAGCAGCCAAGAGGGGACAGCGAAGGAAAAACTGTTTTTT
-	TRBJ2-3	-	TRBV7-9	CASSPPGRAGASTDTQYF	TGTGCCAGCAGCCCGCCGGGGCGTGCGGGGGCTAGCACAGATACGCAGTATTTT
once	TRBJ2-5	-	TRBV12-3/TRBV12-4	CASSLTGSETQYF	TGTGCCAGCAGTTTAACAGGGTCGGAGACCCAGTACTTC
-	TRBJ2-5	-	TRBV20-1	CSASKQGVLETQYF	TGCAGTGCTAGTAAACAGGGCGTTCTGGAGACCCAGTACTTC
once	TRBJ2-3	-	TRBV11-2	CASSAGLPPRRPQYF	TGTGCCAGCAGTGCGGGGCTTCCACCCCGGCGGCCGCAGTATTTT
once	TRBJ2-2	-	TRBV27	CASQMGALTGELFF	TGTGCCAGCCAGATGGGGGCCCTTACCGGGGAGCTGTTTTTT
-	TRBJ2-3	TRBD2	TRBV11-2	CASSLNLAGFTDTQYF	TGTGCCAGCAGCTTAAATCTAGCGGGTTTCACAGATACGCAGTATTTT
once	TRBJ1-3	-	TRBV1	CTSSQDRTGNTIYF	TGCACCAGCAGCCAAGACAGGACAGGAAACACCATATATTTT
few	TRBJ1-5	-	TRBV3-1/TRBV3-2	CASSQGVSNQPQHF	TGTGCCAGCAGCCAAGGAGTTAGCAATCAGCCCCAGCATTTT
-	TRBJ1-1	-	TRBV2	CASSVMGAGTEAFF	TGTGCCAGCAGTGTCATGGGGGCAGGCACTGAAGCTTTCTTT